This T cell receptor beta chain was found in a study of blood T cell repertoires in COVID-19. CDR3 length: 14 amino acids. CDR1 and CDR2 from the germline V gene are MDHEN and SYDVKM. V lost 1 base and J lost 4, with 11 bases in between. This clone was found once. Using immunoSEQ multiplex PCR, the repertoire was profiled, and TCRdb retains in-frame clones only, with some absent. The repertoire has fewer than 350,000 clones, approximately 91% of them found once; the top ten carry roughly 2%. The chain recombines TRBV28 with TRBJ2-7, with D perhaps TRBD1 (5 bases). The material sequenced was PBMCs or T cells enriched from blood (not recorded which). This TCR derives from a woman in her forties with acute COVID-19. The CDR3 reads CASSLFRVGYEQYF. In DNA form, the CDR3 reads TGTGCCAGCAGTTTATTCAGGGTGGGGTACGAGCAGTACTTC.